A selection of T cell receptor beta chains follows, all from one sample in a study of T cell changes during pregnancy in multiple sclerosis. Produced via immunoSEQ multiplex PCR; TCRdb's table is partial and in-frame only. The repertoire holds over 75,000 clones, almost 95% seen once, with about 3% in the top ten. This specimen consisted of peripheral blood, obtained in the first trimester of pregnancy. These receptors were collected from a female donor with multiple sclerosis, enrolled in a pregnancy study. Each CDR3 is given with its conserved first and last residue. The D gene is left open where the match is weak. Clone size is stated in some rows and not others, as once, few, many or a class when expanded.

NA	TRBV9	TRBJ2-7	NA	TGTGCCAGCAGCGTCAGCCCACAGGGTACCTACGAGCAGTACTTC	CASSVSPQGTYEQYF
TRBD2	TRBV7-2	TRBJ2-1	NA	TGTGCCAGCAGCTTAGTCGGGTTAGCGGGAGGTGAGCAGTTCTTC	CASSLVGLAGGEQFF
TRBD1	TRBV27	TRBJ1-5	NA	TGTGCCAGCAGTTCCCGGGACAGATGGAGAGAGCCCCAGCATTTT	CASSSRDRWREPQHF
TRBD2	TRBV29-1	TRBJ2-1	NA	TGCAGCGTCCTAGCGGGAGGGCGAAATGAGCAGTTCTTC	CSVLAGGRNEQFF
TRBD2	TRBV2	TRBJ2-1	NA	TGTGCCAGCAGTGCCAGAGGACTAGCGGGAGACAATGAGCAGTTCTTC	CASSARGLAGDNEQFF
TRBD2	TRBV28	TRBJ2-4	NA	TGTGCCAGCAGTTCCCTACTAGCGGGAGGAGTGATTCAGTACTTC	CASSSLLAGGVIQYF
NA	TRBV5-6	TRBJ2-1	NA	TGTGCCAGCAGCCCGGAGGGCCGGGGTACCTACAATGAGCAGTTCTTC	CASSPEGRGTYNEQFF
NA	TRBV9	TRBJ1-1	NA	TGTGCCAGCAGCGTAGATTTCGGGAACACTGAAGCTTTCTTT	CASSVDFGNTEAFF
NA	TRBV9	TRBJ2-1	NA	TGTGCCAGCAGCGTACTATCGGGAAATGAGCAGTTCTTC	CASSVLSGNEQFF
TRBD2	TRBV5-4	TRBJ2-3	NA	TGTGCCAGCAGCTTGGAGAGGACTAGCGGAGAGCAATATACGCAGTATTTT	CASSLERTSGEQYTQYF
TRBD2	TRBV6-6	TRBJ2-2	NA	TGTGCCAGCAGGGGACTAGCGGGAGGAACCGGGGAGCTGTTTTTT	CASRGLAGGTGELFF
NA	TRBV27	TRBJ1-5	NA	TGTGCCAGCGGGGAGGGGCGATCAGGGAATCAGCCCCAGCATTTT	CASGEGRSGNQPQHF
NA	TRBV5-7	TRBJ1-2	NA	TGTGCCAGCACCAATACCCGGTTCGGCTATGGCTACACCTTC	CASTNTRFGYGYTF
NA	TRBV21-1	TRBJ2-7	NA	TGTGCCAGCAGCAAATTCACAGCGGTCTACGAGCAGTACTTC	CASSKFTAVYEQYF
TRBD1	TRBV27	TRBJ1-2	NA	TGTGCCAGCAGTCGGGAGACAGGGGAGAACTATGGCTACACCTTC	CASSRETGENYGYTF
NA	TRBV14	TRBJ2-2	NA	TGTGCCAGCAGCCAGCTACTAGTCACCGGGGAGCTGTTTTTT	CASSQLLVTGELFF
NA	TRBV29-1	TRBJ2-7	NA	TGCAGCGTTGAAGATCTCGGGGACTACGAGCAGTACTTC	CSVEDLGDYEQYF
TRBD1	TRBV7-8	TRBJ2-2	NA	TGTGCCAGCAGAGCACAGGGGTTCACCGGGGAGCTGTTTTTT	CASRAQGFTGELFF
TRBD1	TRBV18	TRBJ2-5	NA	TGTGCCAGCTCACCAAGCGACAGGGGGACCCAGTACTTC	CASSPSDRGTQYF
NA	TRBV7-3	TRBJ2-1	NA	TGTGCCAGCAGCTTAGGACTACTCGGGGAGCAGTTCTTC	CASSLGLLGEQFF
NA	TRBV28	TRBJ2-1	NA	TGTGCCAGCAGTGGGCAACCCAGCTCCTACAATGAGCAGTTCTTC	CASSGQPSSYNEQFF
NA	TRBV10-3	TRBJ2-3	NA	TGTGCCATCAGTGATACTAGTTCGAGCACAGATACGCAGTATTTT	CAISDTSSSTDTQYF
NA	TRBV29-1	TRBJ1-3	NA	TGCAGCGTTGAAATGCGCCTAGGAAACACCATATATTTT	CSVEMRLGNTIYF
NA	TRBV10-3	TRBJ1-2	NA	TGTGCCATCAGTGGTGGGCAGGCCTATGGCTACACCTTC	CAISGGQAYGYTF
TRBD2	TRBV18	TRBJ2-7	NA	TGTGCCAGCTCACCCGGCCTAGCGGGAGGGCCGGGCGAGCAGTACTTC	CASSPGLAGGPGEQYF
TRBD1	TRBV5-5	TRBJ1-1	NA	TGTGCCAGCAGCTTGTCGCCAGGACAGGGGGCCGCTGAAGCTTTCTTT	CASSLSPGQGAAEAFF
TRBD1	TRBV19	TRBJ1-1	once	TGTGCCAGTAGTATCCAGTGGACAGGGGAAACTGAAGCTTTCTTT	CASSIQWTGETEAFF
NA	TRBV7-2	TRBJ2-7	NA	TGTGCCAGCAGCTTAACCTGGGGCACCACCTACGAGCAGTACTTC	CASSLTWGTTYEQYF
NA	TRBV9	TRBJ2-3	NA	TGTGCCAGCAGCGTAACTCCAGCGGTAAACACAGATACGCAGTATTTT	CASSVTPAVNTDTQYF